The 15 T cell receptor beta chains below were found in one sample sequenced in a study of glioma-infiltrating T cells after dendritic cell vaccination. Method: immunoSEQ multiplex PCR; TCRdb's copy keeps in-frame clones and lacks some. In the table there are some 38,000 clones, 82% of which are singletons. Here the sequenced sample was blood, taken before dendritic cell vaccination. These receptors originate from a human donor with glioblastoma.

V and J are TRBV7-8 and TRBJ2-5, with 12 bases that match TRBD2. Germline values: CDR1 SGHVS, CDR2 FQNEAQ. This CDR3 region has 14 residues. V trimming: 4 bases; J trimming: 5 bases; junction bases outside the gene matches: 2. CDR3 in amino acids: CASSYGTSGETQYF. CDR3 sequence (DNA): TGTGCCAGCAGCTATGGGACTAGCGGGGAGACCCAGTACTTC. The full variable domain, in which reference TRBV7-8 and TRBJ2-5 provide the parts outside the CDR3, is GAGVSQSPRYKVAKRGQDVALRCDPISGHVSLFWYQQALGQGPEFLTYFQNEAQLDKSGLPSDRFFAERPEGSVSTLKIQRTQQEDSAVYLCASSYGTSGETQYFGPGTRLLVL.

This clone has just a few counts. The chain has TRBV7-8 and TRBJ1-1; 7 nucleotides align to TRBD1. The germline CDR1 and CDR2 sequences are SGHVS and FQNEAQ. J lost 0 bases, V lost 3 bases, and 13 bases had no gene match. The length of the CDR3 is 18 residues. CDR3 amino acids: CASSFRGGLSGVNTEAFF. CDR3 in DNA: TGTGCCAGCAGCTTTAGAGGGGGCCTCAGTGGCGTGAACACTGAAGCTTTCTTT.

The V gene is TRBV5-1, the J gene TRBJ1-2, with 10 positions matching TRBD1. Germline V CDR1 and CDR2: SGHRS, YFSETQ. This CDR3 comprises 13 residues. V gave up 4 bases and J gave up 6 bases; unmatched junction bases: 3. As DNA, the CDR3 is TGCGCCAGCAGCACGACAGGGGGCGATGGCTACACCTTC. Protein product: CASSTTGGDGYTF.

The J gene is TRBJ2-1, the V gene TRBV29-1; D is possibly TRBD2 (5 bases). CDR3 length: 13 amino acids. V was pared by 4 bases and J by 4 bases, with 11 bases between. Per germline, CDR1 SQVTM and CDR2 ANQGSEA. CDR3 in amino acids: CSVGAAQYNEQFF. CDR3 coding DNA: TGCAGCGTTGGAGCGGCCCAATACAATGAGCAGTTCTTC.

This clone was seen once. This chain uses TRBV18 with TRBJ2-2; D ambiguous. Trimming removed 0 bases from V and 6 bases from J, with 8 bases in between. CDR3 length: 14 residues. In germline, CDR1 is KGHSH, CDR2 LQKENI. CDR3 region: CASSPPEFAGELFF. The DNA of the CDR3 is TGTGCCAGCTCACCACCCGAGTTTGCCGGGGAGCTGTTTTTT.

The V call is TRBV13, the J call TRBJ2-6; D uncertain. Trimming took 6 bases from V and 2 from J, leaving 5 bases between them. Germline values: CDR1 PRHDT, CDR2 FYEKMQ (reference sequence). There are 13 residues in the CDR3. The CDR3 spells CASRHTGANVLTF. The CDR3 DNA reads as TGTGCCAGCAGACACACTGGGGCCAACGTCCTGACTTTC.

The chain joins TRBV4-3 to TRBJ2-5, with a weak D call TRBD2 (6 bases). Deletions cut 2 bases from V and 5 bases from J, with 12 bases between. The CDR3 runs to 14 residues. In germline, CDR1 is LGHNA, CDR2 YSLEER. The CDR3 is CASSQREEGETQYF. In DNA form, the CDR3 reads TGCGCCAGCAGCCAAAGGGAGGAGGGGGAGACCCAGTACTTC.

V usage is TRBV6-5 and J usage is TRBJ1-5, with a tentative D call TRBD1 (6 bases). This CDR3 has 15 residues. The V gene lost 5 bases and the J gene lost 6 bases, with 17 bases spanning the gap. Germline-derived CDR1 and CDR2 are MNHEY and SVGAGI. The CDR3 region is CASSIGWGGGQPQHF. Written as DNA, the CDR3 is TGTGCCAGCAGTATCGGCTGGGGGGGCGGTCAGCCCCAGCATTTT.

V is TRBV28 and J is TRBJ2-2; weak D call: TRBD1 (6 bases). V shed 6 bases and J shed 4 bases, with 9 bases lying between them. Germline CDR1 and CDR2: MDHEN and SYDVKM. This CDR3 contains 13 residues. The CDR3 coding sequence is TGTGCCAGCAGGGGCAGGGGCACCGGGGAGCTGTTTTTT. Translated: CASRGRGTGELFF.

V and J are TRBV14 and TRBJ2-5; possible D gene TRBD1, 6 bases. CDR1 SGHDN and CDR2 FVKESK come from the germline V gene. The V gene lost 5 bases and the J gene lost 4 bases, with 11 bases spanning the gap. The CDR3 has 13 residues. CDR3 nucleotide sequence: TGTGCCAGCAGCTTAACAGGGAGAGAGACCCAGTACTTC. Amino acids: CASSLTGRETQYF.

The chain joins TRBV6-6 to TRBJ2-3; TRBD2 matches 9 bases. The V segment lost 6 bases and the J segment 6 bases; nucleotides outside the gene matches: 10. The CDR3 runs to 15 residues. Germline-derived CDR1 and CDR2 are MNHNY and SVGAGI (reference sequence). CDR3 in DNA: TGTGCCAGCAGGCCACTAGCGGGCCTCACGGATACGCAGTATTTT. Translated: CASRPLAGLTDTQYF.

In DNA, the CDR3 is TGTGCCAGCAGCGTAGACGGCGGGGACTACGAGCAGTACTTC. This translates into CASSVDGGDYEQYF. The V and J genes are TRBV9 and TRBJ2-7; TRBD2 is a possible D gene (6 bases). CDR3 size: 14 residues. The germline CDR1 and CDR2 sequences are SGDLS and YYNGEE. V lost 0 bases and J 3 bases, leaving 10 bases between the germline ends.

The chain employs TRBV25-1 and TRBJ1-6; 7 nucleotides align to TRBD1. There are 14 residues in the CDR3. Trimming took 4 bases from V and 6 from J; bases not matched to a gene: 3. CDR1 is MGHDK, CDR2 SYGVNS, per germline. This CDR3 is CASSGQGGNSPLHF. In nucleotides, the CDR3 is TGTGCCAGCAGTGGACAGGGAGGTAATTCACCCCTCCACTTT.

This clone occurred once. The chain has TRBV6-1 and TRBJ1-1, with D tentatively TRBD1 (5 bases). V lost 6 bases and J lost 5, with 10 bases in between. Germline V lookup: CDR1 MNHNS, CDR2 SASEGT. The CDR3 is made up of 12 amino acids. CDR3 protein: CASRAGWTEAFF. CDR3 in DNA: TGTGCCAGCAGGGCAGGGTGGACTGAAGCTTTCTTT.

The rearrangement joins TRBV28 to TRBJ1-4, with unresolved D. The CDR3 has 13 amino acids. V lost 3 bases to trimming and J lost 7 bases, with 9 bases between them. Germline V lookup: CDR1 MDHEN, CDR2 SYDVKM. CDR3 sequence reads: CASSFVGSEKLFF. The DNA for the CDR3 is TGTGCCAGCAGTTTTGTGGGGAGTGAAAAACTGTTTTTT.